Listed here are 9 T cell receptor beta chains from one sample, sequenced in a study of cytomegalovirus exposure and HLA in healthy donors. The PCR had 60 Vbeta and 13 Jbeta primers. TCRdb keeps only in-frame clones here, not all; method: immunoSEQ multiplex PCR. The table has 90,000 to 110,000 clones, around 73% seen once. Sequencing was done on a sample of PBMCs. The receptors stem from a man in his forties in good health and CMV-seronegative.

This clone was observed once. The chain uses TRBV4-1 and TRBJ2-1; 7 bases match TRBD2. The CDR3 consists of 13 residues. Germline V lookup: CDR1 MGHRA, CDR2 YSYEKL. The V and J ends lost 2 bases and 15 bases, in that order; junction bases with no gene match: 10. Here the CDR3 DNA reads TGCGCCAGCAGCCAACCCGGGGGGACGGTGCGGTTCTTC. It codes for CASSQPGGTVRFF.

The gene calls are TRBV7-8 and TRBJ2-5; perhaps TRBD1 as D (6 bases). V lost 1 base, J lost 10 bases, and 19 bases lay in between. CDR3 length: 15 residues. CDR1 and CDR2 from the germline V gene are SGHVS and FQNEAQ. In DNA form, the CDR3 reads TGTGCCAGCAGCTTAGACCCCAGGGGCCAACCGTACCAGTACTTC. This encodes CASSLDPRGQPYQYF.

This chain joins TRBV28 and TRBJ2-2; 9 nucleotides match TRBD1. Trimming took 5 bases from V and 7 from J; bases not matched to a gene: 8. CDR3 length: 15 amino acids. Germline V gene lookup returns CDR1 MDHEN and CDR2 SYDVKM. CDR3 nucleotide sequence: TGTGCCAGCAGTCCGACAGGGGGGGGACACGGGGAGCTGTTTTTT. It translates to CASSPTGGGHGELFF.

CDR3 DNA: TGCAGTGCTGGCCAGCGTGAAGCTTTCTTT. Amino acid sequence: CSAGQREAFF. V usage is TRBV20-1 and J usage is TRBJ1-1; D uncertain. The V end lost 5 bases, the J end lost 7 bases, and 8 bases lay between the germline ends. The CDR3 loop spans 10 amino acids. Germline V lookup: CDR1 DFQATT, CDR2 SNEGSKA (reference sequence).

This chain connects TRBV6-1 to TRBJ2-7, with 10 bases aligning to TRBD2. The CDR3 has 14 amino acids. Trimming removed 4 bases from V and 5 bases from J; junction bases left unmatched: 5. Germline CDR1 MNHNS, CDR2 SASEGT. The DNA for the CDR3 is TGTGCCAGCAGTGGGCTAGCGGGGGTGGACGAGCAGTACTTC. Its translation is CASSGLAGVDEQYF.

The chain joins TRBV5-1 to TRBJ1-5, with 7 bases matching TRBD1. Germline values: CDR1 SGHRS, CDR2 YFSETQ. The CDR3 length is 14 residues. Trimming at V came to 4 bases and at J to 3 bases, leaving 4 bases not matched to a gene. In DNA, the CDR3 is TGCGCCAGCAGCGAAACAGGGGTCAATCAGCCCCAGCATTTT. This gives the protein CASSETGVNQPQHF.

The chain combines TRBV14 with TRBJ1-6; no clear D. V dropped 2 bases and J dropped 9 bases, with 8 bases sitting between them. The CDR3 has 13 amino acids. In germline, CDR1 is SGHDN, CDR2 FVKESK. As DNA, the CDR3 is TGTGCCAGCAGCCAAAACAGTGTTTCACCCCTCCACTTT. It specifies CASSQNSVSPLHF. The entire variable domain, with the rest obtained from reference TRBV14 and TRBJ1-6, is as follows: EAGVTQFPSHSVIEKGQTVTLRCDPISGHDNLYWYRRVMGKEIKFLLHFVKESKQDESGMPNNRFLAERTGGTYSTLKVQPAELEDSGVYFCASSQNSVSPLHFGNGTRLTVT.

About this clone: A read error may produce the germline difference seen at one junction end. This sequence joins TRBV6-5 and TRBJ2-3, with D perhaps matching TRBD1 (5 bases). This CDR3 is 16 amino acids long. CDR1 MNHEY and CDR2 SVGAGI come from the germline V gene. CDR3 sequence reads: CARSSIRRQPRDTQYF. In DNA form, the CDR3 reads TGTGCCCGCAGTTCGATCCGAAGACAGCCAAGGGATACGCAGTATTTT.

The rearrangement joins TRBV19 to TRBJ1-1; possible D gene TRBD1, 6 bases. Trimming removed 6 bases at V and 1 base at J, with 9 bases between. Germline loops: CDR1 LNHDA, CDR2 SQIVND (reference sequence). The CDR3 consists of 13 residues. The CDR3 spells CASRQQGNTEAFF. The CDR3 nucleotides are TGTGCCAGTAGACAACAGGGGAACACTGAAGCTTTCTTT.